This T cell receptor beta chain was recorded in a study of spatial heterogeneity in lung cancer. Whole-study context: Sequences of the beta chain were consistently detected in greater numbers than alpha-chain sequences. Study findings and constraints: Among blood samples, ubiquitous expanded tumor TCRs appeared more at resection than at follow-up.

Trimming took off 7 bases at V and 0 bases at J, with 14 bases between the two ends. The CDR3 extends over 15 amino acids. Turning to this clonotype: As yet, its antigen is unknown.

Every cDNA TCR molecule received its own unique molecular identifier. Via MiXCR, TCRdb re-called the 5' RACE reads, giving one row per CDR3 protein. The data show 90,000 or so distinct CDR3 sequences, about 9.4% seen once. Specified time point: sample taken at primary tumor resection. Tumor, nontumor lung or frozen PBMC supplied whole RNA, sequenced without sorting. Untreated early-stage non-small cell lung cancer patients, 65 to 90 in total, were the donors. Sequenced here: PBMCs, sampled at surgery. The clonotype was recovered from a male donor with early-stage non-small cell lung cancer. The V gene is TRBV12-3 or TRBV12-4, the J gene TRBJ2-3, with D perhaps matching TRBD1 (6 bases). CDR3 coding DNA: TGTGCCAGCACCATACTGGGGGCTAGCACAGATACGCAGTATTTT. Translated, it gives CASTILGASTDTQYF.